Listed below are T cell receptor beta chains from one sample, sequenced in a study of OX40 agonist ivuxolimab in advanced cancers. Data came from immunoSEQ multiplex PCR; TCRdb stores just in-frame clones and leaves some out. The data contain approximately 20,000 clones, 75% to 90% of them singletons. Material: CD4+ or CD8+ T cells sorted from blood, obtained in a trial of the OX40 agonist ivuxolimab. Source of these receptors: an adult with an advanced solid tumor such as melanoma, head and neck, liver or kidney cancer. Both conserved end residues are part of each CDR3. D genes are given only for firm matches. Size is omitted from some rows. Given values are once, few, many or a class for expanded clones.

d_call	j_call	v_call	clone_size	cdr3_nt	cdr3_aa
-	TRBJ1-2	TRBV10-3	-	TGTGCCACTGGTCCTAACTATGGCTACACCTTC	CATGPNYGYTF
-	TRBJ2-3	TRBV11-2	-	TGTGCCAGCAGCCGGGCGAGCACAGATACGCAGTATTTT	CASSRASTDTQYF
-	TRBJ2-2	TRBV19	-	TGTGCCAGTAGTATAATGCAGGGTAACACCGGGGAGCTGTTTTTT	CASSIMQGNTGELFF
-	TRBJ2-1	TRBV2	-	TGTGCCAGCAGTCTAGCGTCCAATGAGCAGTTCTTC	CASSLASNEQFF
-	TRBJ1-2	TRBV30	once	TGTGCCTTGGGGGGGAGTGCCTTGTCTAACTATGGCTACACCTTC	CALGGSALSNYGYTF
TRBD1	TRBJ1-1	TRBV6-5	few	TGTGCCAGCAGCGACAGGGGGATGGGGACTGAAGCTTTCTTT	CASSDRGMGTEAFF
TRBD2	TRBJ2-3	TRBV6-1	-	TGTGCCAGCACTCGGGACTATCTCACAGATACGCAGTATTTT	CASTRDYLTDTQYF
-	TRBJ2-5	TRBV6-5	-	TGTGCCAGCAGTACAGCCGAGACCCAGTACTTC	CASSTAETQYF
TRBD2	TRBJ2-3	TRBV7-3	-	TGTGCCAGCAGCTCTTCCCCCGCTCTAGCGGGGGGGGACACAGATACGCAGTATTTT	CASSSSPALAGGDTDTQYF
-	TRBJ1-3	TRBV9	once	TGTGCCAGCAGCCCCCATGGAAACACCATATATTTT	CASSPHGNTIYF
TRBD2	TRBJ2-1	TRBV10-3	once	TGTGCCATCAAGCCGACTAGCGGGATTTTCGATGAGCAGTTCTTC	CAIKPTSGIFDEQFF
-	TRBJ2-5	TRBV5-4	-	TGTGCCAGCAGCTTCGGCGTGGGGGAGCAGTACTTC	CASSFGVGEQYF
-	TRBJ2-7	TRBV6-5	few	TGTGCCAGCAGTACCACTAGTGCGGGGGAGCAGTACTTC	CASSTTSAGEQYF
TRBD2	TRBJ2-7	TRBV13	-	TGTGCCAGCAGCTTACGAACTAGCGTCTACGAGCAGTACTTC	CASSLRTSVYEQYF
-	TRBJ2-2	TRBV29-1	-	TGCAGCGCCCTAGGAGGGATCGCGAACACCGGGGAGCTGTTTTTT	CSALGGIANTGELFF
TRBD2	TRBJ2-1	TRBV9	-	TGTGCCAGCAGCGCCTACACTAGCGGGGGGCCGAGCTCCTACAATGAGCAGTTCTTC	CASSAYTSGGPSSYNEQFF
-	TRBJ1-3	TRBV28	-	TGTGCCAGCAGCCTTACGGATCGAAACACCATATATTTT	CASSLTDRNTIYF
-	TRBJ1-1	TRBV9	-	TGTGCCAGCAGCGACCCCCCTGAAGCTTTCTTT	CASSDPPEAFF
TRBD1	TRBJ2-7	TRBV28	medium-sized	TGTGCCAGCAGTCCACGACAGGGGGTGTACGAGCAGTACTTC	CASSPRQGVYEQYF
TRBD1	TRBJ1-2	TRBV5-6	-	TGTGCCAGCAGTCCCGGGACAGCAGTGAACTATGGCTACACCTTC	CASSPGTAVNYGYTF
-	TRBJ2-7	TRBV11-2	-	TGTGCCAGCAGCTCAGGCTACGAGCAGTACTTC	CASSSGYEQYF
-	TRBJ2-5	TRBV25-1	-	TGTGCCAGCAGTGACGGGAACCAAGAGACCCAGTACTTC	CASSDGNQETQYF
-	TRBJ1-1	TRBV27	-	TGTGCCAGCAGTTTATCAGGGACCCTGAACACTGAAGCTTTCTTT	CASSLSGTLNTEAFF
-	TRBJ1-3	TRBV28	-	TGTGCCAGCAGCGGGGGATGGGGCAGCATCCGGGACGACAACACCATATATTTT	CASSGGWGSIRDDNTIYF
TRBD1	TRBJ1-5	TRBV9	-	TGTGCCAGCAGCGGTGGGGACAGCCATCAGCCCCAGCATTTT	CASSGGDSHQPQHF
-	TRBJ1-5	TRBV19	-	TGTGCCAGTAGTGGGGACAGCAATCAGCCCCAGCATTTT	CASSGDSNQPQHF
-	TRBJ2-2	TRBV11-2	-	TGTGCCAGCATCCACCCCCCCTCGAACACCGGGGAGCTGTTTTTT	CASIHPPSNTGELFF
-	TRBJ1-1	TRBV27	once	TGTGCCAGCAGTGCCTCCGGGGTCACTGAAGCTTTCTTT	CASSASGVTEAFF
-	TRBJ1-5	TRBV19	-	TGTGCCAGTAGTATTAGGGGTGATCAGCCCCAGCATTTT	CASSIRGDQPQHF
TRBD2	TRBJ2-1	TRBV9	-	TGTGCCAGCAACCGTGCGCGGGAGCGTCCCTACAATGAGCAGTTCTTC	CASNRARERPYNEQFF
TRBD2	TRBJ2-2	TRBV5-1	-	TGCGCCAGCAGCTCGGGAGGGACCGGGGAGCTGTTTTTT	CASSSGGTGELFF
TRBD2	TRBJ2-7	TRBV5-1	-	TGCGCCAGCAGCTTGGCGACTAGCGGGGTTGAGCAGTACTTC	CASSLATSGVEQYF
TRBD2	TRBJ2-7	TRBV5-1	-	TGCGCCAGCAGTTGGCGGGAGACGTACGAGCAGTACTTC	CASSWRETYEQYF
TRBD2	TRBJ2-5	TRBV9	-	TGTGCCAGCAGCGGGGACGGACTAGCGGGAGAGACCCAGTACTTC	CASSGDGLAGETQYF
TRBD2	TRBJ2-7	TRBV12-5	-	TGTGCTAGTGGTTTGCCACAGGCGGGGGTCTTC	CASGLPQAGVF
-	TRBJ1-1	TRBV29-1	-	TGCAGCGTTGCAGTGAACACTGAAGCTTTCTTT	CSVAVNTEAFF
TRBD1	TRBJ2-5	TRBV18	-	TGTGCCAGCTCGCAACAGGGGGGCGTTGAGACCCAGTACTTC	CASSQQGGVETQYF
-	TRBJ1-6	TRBV10-2	-	TGCGCCAGCAGTGAGTCGTCGGGCCGACCAAATTCACCCCTCCACTTT	CASSESSGRPNSPLHF
-	TRBJ2-2	TRBV10-1	-	TGCGCCAGCAGTGAGGAGCCCGCAGGGACCGGGGAGCTGTTTTTT	CASSEEPAGTGELFF
-	TRBJ1-2	TRBV9	-	TGTGCCAGCAGCGTCCCGAACTATGGCTACACCTTC	CASSVPNYGYTF
-	TRBJ2-7	TRBV5-1	-	TGCGCCAGCAGCTTAGGGGGATTCACCTACGAGCAGTACTTC	CASSLGGFTYEQYF
-	TRBJ2-7	TRBV29-1	once	TGCAGCGTTGAGTTAGACAGACCTCTCTCCTACGAGCAGTACTTC	CSVELDRPLSYEQYF
TRBD2	TRBJ2-5	TRBV10-2	-	TGCGCCAGCCGGGGGGATCAAGAGACCCAGTACTTC	CASRGDQETQYF
-	TRBJ2-3	TRBV10-1	-	TGCGCCAGCAGTGAGTCGTTGGCAGCCACAGATACGCAGTATTTT	CASSESLAATDTQYF
-	TRBJ1-2	TRBV27	-	TGTGCCAGCAGTTTATCGGCAGGGGACTATGGCTACACCTTC	CASSLSAGDYGYTF
TRBD1	TRBJ2-1	TRBV7-8	-	TGTGCCAGCATCTTAGCGACAGGGAATTCCTACAATGAGCAGTTCTTC	CASILATGNSYNEQFF
TRBD2	TRBJ2-7	TRBV7-2	-	TGTGCCAGCAGCCCAAGGACTAGCGGGAGCTACGAGCAGTACTTC	CASSPRTSGSYEQYF
-	TRBJ2-1	TRBV2	once	TGTGCCAGTTTTCTCGTCAGCACGAATGAGCAGTTCTTC	CASFLVSTNEQFF
TRBD1	TRBJ2-7	TRBV28	-	TGTGCCAGCAGTACACAGGACAGGGCCCCTAACGAGCAGTACTTC	CASSTQDRAPNEQYF
-	TRBJ1-1	TRBV18	-	TGTGCCACCCCCTCTCCGCAAACTGAAGCTTTCTTT	CATPSPQTEAFF
-	TRBJ2-1	TRBV6-4	-	TGTGCCAGCAGTCAAGGGACAGACGGGGGCCGGAGGTTCTTC	CASSQGTDGGRRFF
-	TRBJ1-1	TRBV5-1	-	TGCGCCAGCAGCTTGGAAGGGTTTACTGAAGCTTTCTTT	CASSLEGFTEAFF
-	TRBJ2-5	TRBV7-8	once	TGTGCCAGCAGCTTAGAGTTTCGGGGGGCCCAAGAGACCCAGTACTTC	CASSLEFRGAQETQYF
-	TRBJ2-2	TRBV6-1	once	TGTGCCAGCAGTGAGGTGGTCACCGGGGAGCTGTTTTTT	CASSEVVTGELFF
-	TRBJ2-5	TRBV7-9	-	TGTGCCAGCAGCTTAGTCTTAGGGCAGTCAGAGACCCAGTACTTC	CASSLVLGQSETQYF